This T cell receptor (beta chain) was profiled in a study of blood T cell repertoires in COVID-19. Sequenced by immunoSEQ multiplex PCR; TCRdb stores in-frame clones only, minus some. The table records 200,000 to 250,000 clones, 65% to 85% of them present only once. From germline, CDR1 is MNHEY and CDR2 SVGEGT. The V gene lost 6 bases and the J gene lost 5 bases, with 17 bases spanning the gap. This CDR3 has 15 amino acids. The receptor's source is a human donor in a cohort sampled during active COVID-19. This chain connects TRBV6-2 or TRBV6-3 to TRBJ2-1; D is perhaps TRBD2 (5 bases). The source material was peripheral blood. The CDR3 is CASSPLGLENNEQFF. The CDR3 nucleotides are TGTGCCAGCAGCCCCCTTGGACTGGAAAACAATGAGCAGTTCTTC.